This T cell receptor beta chain was observed in a study of patients with pleural tuberculosis. TCRdb re-analysed the reads in MiXCR, keeping a single row per CDR3 protein. The data show around 30,000 distinct CDR3 sequences, more than 15% seen once. By share, this clonotype counts as medium-sized (0.01 to 0.1%). Germline lookup yields CDR1 MNHEY and CDR2 SMNVEV (reference sequence). V was clipped by 6 bases and J by 3 bases; unmatched bases: 5. CDR3 length equals 15 residues. The sequencing input was peripheral blood. The chain employs TRBV27 and TRBJ1-6; TRBD1 aligns across 7 bases. The TCR sequence derives from a human donor with pleural tuberculosis. CDR3 DNA sequence: TGTGCCAGCAGGGGGACAGATGGCTATAATTCACCCCTCCACTTT. This gives the protein CASRGTDGYNSPLHF.